What follows is one T cell receptor beta chain and its context. The antigen is unknown. Clones were sequenced by immunoSEQ multiplex PCR, and TCRdb holds only the in-frame ones, with some missing. The sample shows some 2 million clones, about 95% of them seen only once. This record belongs to a study of shared clonotypes between healthy human individuals. The length of the CDR3 is 16 residues. Looked up from germline, CDR1 is MNHNY and CDR2 is SVGAGI (reference sequence). With 2 bases removed from V and 0 bases from J, the gap between germline ends came to 13 bases. Naive CD8 populations comprised CD45RO-negative cells positively selected for CCR7, excluding terminally differentiated effector memory CD45RA+ cells. Healthy adults negative for HIV, lacking recent acute infections or vaccinations, served as donors. Study outcomes and limitations: A generally larger estimated richness was seen in naive subsets than in memory subsets.

What was sequenced was naive CD8+ T cells sorted from blood. The origin of this receptor is a man aged 18 to 29 in good health. The chain uses TRBV6-6 and TRBJ1-1, with D hard to call. The chain's CDR3 is CASSYRVMGLNTEAFF. DNA for the CDR3: TGTGCCAGCAGTTACAGGGTGATGGGATTGAACACTGAAGCTTTCTTT.